These 26 T cell receptor beta chains originate from one sample sequenced in a study of cytomegalovirus exposure and HLA in healthy donors (dated by TCRdb to 2017 to 2019). The receptor library was made with the immunoSEQ multiplex PCR assay. For the multiplex PCR, a mixture combining 60 forward primers for TCR Vbeta segments and 13 reverse primers for TCR Jbeta segments was used. The clones in this table, taken by TCRdb from immuneACCESS, are in-frame only. Not every clone is retained; where verified, under half of the shortfall comes from an unresolved V gene, and the cause of the rest is unknown. For this sample the table gives under 130,000 clones, of which more than 75% were detected only once. The top ten hold around a tenth of the sample. Sequencing was done on a sample of PBMCs. These receptors were taken from a woman aged 18-35 years in good health and CMV-seropositive.

The chain employs TRBV6-5 and TRBJ2-3; a possible D gene is TRBD2 (6 bases). The V and J ends lost 2 bases and 10 bases respectively, with 10 bases between them. This CDR3 is built from 12 residues. Germline loops: CDR1 MNHEY, CDR2 SVGAGI. The CDR3 protein is CASSYVGGAQYF. CDR3 in DNA: TGTGCCAGCAGTTACGTGGGCGGGGCGCAGTATTTT.

The rearrangement links TRBV7-2 to TRBJ2-7; D may be TRBD2 (5 bases). There are 12 residues in the CDR3. With 6 bases removed from V and 6 bases from J, the gap between germline ends came to 12 bases. Germline CDR1 and CDR2: SGHTA and FQGNSA. CDR3 residues: CASSQASGEQYF. The CDR3 region has the DNA TGTGCCAGCAGTCAAGCCAGCGGCGAGCAGTACTTC.

The chain combines TRBV7-9 with TRBJ1-4, with no clear D. V shed 6 bases and J shed 4 bases, with 15 bases lying between them. From germline, CDR1 is SEHNR and CDR2 FQNEAQ (reference sequence). The CDR3 covers 15 residues. CDR3 residues: CASSPISKLNEKLFF. The CDR3 DNA is TGTGCCAGCAGTCCCATCTCTAAGCTTAATGAAAAACTGTTTTTT.

This clone was observed once. This chain connects TRBV15 to TRBJ2-7, with D unresolved. The length of the CDR3 is 14 residues. The V end was cut by 8 bases, the J end by 0 bases, with 14 bases between. CDR1 LNHNV and CDR2 YYDKDF come from the germline V gene (reference sequence). The CDR3 DNA reads as TGTGCCACCGCTCGACTTGCCAGCTCCTACGAGCAGTACTTC. Its protein product is CATARLASSYEQYF.

This clone was observed a handful of times. The gene calls are TRBV30 and TRBJ1-1; 7 bases match TRBD1. CDR1 and CDR2 from the germline V gene are GTSNPN and SVGIG (reference sequence). The CDR3 sequence is 15 residues long. After removal of 2 bases from V and 6 bases from J, the junction contained 12 bases not matched to a gene. CDR3 region: CAWSPPDRRNAEAFF. DNA for the CDR3: TGTGCCTGGAGTCCACCGGACAGGAGAAATGCTGAAGCTTTCTTT.

The chain employs TRBV29-1 and TRBJ2-5; the D gene is possibly TRBD1 (6 bases). CDR1 and CDR2 (germline): SQVTM, ANQGSEA. There are 17 residues in the CDR3. The V and J ends lost 3 bases and 0 bases respectively, with 20 bases between them. CDR3 in DNA: TGCAGCGTTGAGGGCAGGGGAATGAAGGAGTACCAAGAGACCCAGTACTTC. It codes for CSVEGRGMKEYQETQYF.

The rearrangement uses TRBV11-2 and TRBJ1-3; 8 nucleotides line up with TRBD1. CDR3 size: 14 residues. Germline lookup yields CDR1 SGHAT and CDR2 FQNNGV. V lost 5 bases, J lost 3 bases, and 3 bases stayed unmatched. CDR3 residues: CASSQGASGNTIYF. CDR3 bases: TGTGCCAGCAGCCAGGGGGCGAGTGGAAACACCATATATTTT.

This clone was seen only once. The chain is built from TRBV19 and TRBJ1-1; D remains ambiguous. The CDR3 is 13 amino acids. The V end was cut by 11 bases, the J end by 1 base, with 14 bases between. The germline V gene has CDR1 LNHDA and CDR2 SQIVND (reference sequence). For the CDR3, the DNA is TGTGCCGTTCTGTGGCGGGAGAACACTGAAGCTTTCTTT. The encoded protein is CAVLWRENTEAFF.

The rearrangement links TRBV5-8 to TRBJ1-2; TRBD1 matches at 9 bases. This CDR3 is built from 14 residues. V shed 4 bases, J shed 2 bases, and the junction held 3 bases outside the gene matches. In germline, CDR1 is SGHTS, CDR2 YDEGEE. CDR3 nucleotide sequence: TGTGCCAGCAGCCCGGGACAGGGAAACTATGGCTACACCTTC. It is translated as CASSPGQGNYGYTF.

This clone appeared once. The chain recombines TRBV7-9 with TRBJ2-5; 9 nucleotides align to TRBD2. J lost 1 base, V lost 6 bases, and 3 bases had no gene match. CDR3 length: 14 amino acids. In germline, CDR1 is SEHNR, CDR2 FQNEAQ (reference sequence). CDR3 residues: CASRTTSGQETQYF. DNA for the CDR3: TGTGCCAGCAGGACGACTAGCGGCCAAGAGACCCAGTACTTC.

The V call is TRBV7-9, the J call TRBJ1-1; D unclear. The CDR3 contains 14 residues. V lost 3 bases and J lost 4, with 12 bases in between. Germline V gene data show CDR1 as SEHNR and CDR2 as FQNEAQ (reference sequence). CDR3 protein: CASSFEQEGTEAFF. The CDR3, as DNA: TGTGCCAGCAGCTTTGAGCAGGAGGGCACTGAAGCTTTCTTT.

This chain uses TRBV2 with TRBJ2-6, with TRBD1 identical over 7 bases. Germline V gene sequence: CDR1 SNHLY, CDR2 FYNNEI. The CDR3 length is 15 residues. Losses at the gene ends were 4 bases for V and 2 bases for J; bases not matched to a gene: 2. The CDR3 here is CASSGQGAGANVLTF. The CDR3 DNA reads TGTGCCAGCAGTGGACAGGGTGCTGGGGCCAACGTCCTGACTTTC.

The gene calls are TRBV30 and TRBJ2-1; 13 positions agree with TRBD2. The CDR3 runs to 19 residues. V shed 1 base, J shed 0 bases, and the junction held 9 bases outside the gene matches. CDR1 GTSNPN and CDR2 SVGIG come from the germline V gene (reference sequence). CDR3 residues: CAWSGTSGSQRSSYNEQFF. In DNA, the CDR3 is TGTGCCTGGAGTGGGACTAGCGGGAGTCAAAGGAGCTCCTACAATGAGCAGTTCTTC.

The rearrangement joins TRBV7-9 to TRBJ2-7, with 9 bases lining up with TRBD1. CDR1 SEHNR and CDR2 FQNEAQ come from the germline V gene (reference sequence). This CDR3 region has 14 residues. Trimming at V came to 6 bases and at J to 3 bases, leaving 6 bases not matched to a gene. CDR3 amino acids: CASRKTGGVYEQYF. CDR3 nucleotides: TGTGCCAGCAGAAAAACAGGGGGCGTCTACGAGCAGTACTTC.

This chain joins TRBV9 and TRBJ2-3; D is perhaps TRBD2 (5 bases). V lost 0 bases, J lost 4 bases, and 6 bases lay in between. The germline V gene encodes CDR1 SGDLS and CDR2 YYNGEE. The length of the CDR3 is 13 residues. The CDR3 DNA sequence: TGTGCCAGCAGCGTAGAGAGGGCAGATACGCAGTATTTT. It encodes CASSVERADTQYF. The full variable domain, with the rest looked up from reference TRBV9 and TRBJ2-3, is DSGVTQTPKHLITATGQRVTLRCSPRSGDLSVYWYQQSLDQGLQFLIQYYNGEERAKGNILERFSAQQFPDLHSELNLSSLELGDSALYFCASSVERADTQYFGPGTRLTVL.

The chain joins TRBV7-9 to TRBJ2-1, with D tentatively TRBD2 (6 bases). Deletions cut 5 bases from V and 5 bases from J, with 22 bases between. The germline V gene encodes CDR1 SEHNR and CDR2 FQNEAQ (reference sequence). The CDR3 is made up of 17 amino acids. The CDR3 loop is CASSPPPPGGSDNEQFF. CDR3 in DNA: TGTGCCAGCAGCCCACCACCCCCTGGGGGGTCGGACAATGAGCAGTTCTTC.

The gene calls are TRBV27 and TRBJ1-1, with TRBD1 matching over 7 bases. Germline V CDR1 and CDR2: MNHEY, SMNVEV (reference sequence). CDR3 length: 17 residues. The ends lost 4 bases at V and 3 bases at J; junction bases unmatched: 14. CDR3 sequence reads: CASSSFRQGFIDTEAFF. In DNA, the CDR3 is TGTGCCAGCAGTTCCTTCCGACAGGGTTTTATTGACACTGAAGCTTTCTTT.

This chain links TRBV5-1 with TRBJ2-7; 9 bases align to TRBD1. The CDR3 contains 16 residues. V was pared by 3 bases and J by 0 bases, with 7 bases of the junction left unmatched. CDR1 and CDR2 (germline): SGHRS, YFSETQ. The CDR3 loop reads CASSSQGAPISYEQYF. CDR3 nucleotide sequence: TGCGCCAGCAGCTCACAGGGGGCTCCCATCTCCTACGAGCAGTACTTC.

This clone was detected only once. The V and J genes are TRBV5-5 and TRBJ1-1; D may be TRBD1 (6 bases). Between the trimmed V and J ends, which lost 4 bases and 5 bases, there was a span of 24 bases. The CDR3 contains 17 residues. The germline V gene has CDR1 SGHKS and CDR2 YYEKEE (reference sequence). CDR3 sequence: CASSPRGGGSDGTEAFF. CDR3 sequence (DNA): TGTGCCAGCAGCCCCCGGGGAGGGGGTAGTGACGGTACTGAAGCTTTCTTT.

This clone was seen only a few times. The chain has TRBV7-2 and TRBJ2-5; a weak D match, TRBD1 (6 bases). In germline, CDR1 is SGHTA, CDR2 FQGNSA. V lost 3 bases and J lost 2, with 13 bases in between. This CDR3 has 15 amino acids. The CDR3 DNA follows: TGTGCCAGCAGCTTTTCAAACAGGGTACAAGAGACCCAGTACTTC. This sequence encodes CASSFSNRVQETQYF.

There are many counts of this clone. The CDR3 DNA is TGTGCCAGCAGTGGGCGGGACCAGGGAATTGAGCAGTTCTTC. It encodes CASSGRDQGIEQFF. The chain is built from TRBV27 and TRBJ2-1, with D possibly TRBD2 on 6 matching bases. The CDR3 length is 14 residues. V shed 5 bases and J shed 9 bases, with 17 bases lying between them. CDR1 is MNHEY and CDR2 is SMNVEV in the germline V gene (reference sequence).

This clone occurred a few times. The chain couples TRBV5-1 to TRBJ2-5, with TRBD2 matching 11 bases. V shed 5 bases and J 5 bases; nucleotides not matched to a gene: 11. Germline V gene data show CDR1 as SGHRS and CDR2 as YFSETQ. The CDR3 runs to 16 residues. This CDR3 reads CASRDVAGGPVETQYF. The CDR3 coding sequence is TGCGCCAGCAGGGATGTAGCGGGGGGGCCGGTGGAGACCCAGTACTTC.

The chain links TRBV6-1 to TRBJ1-1; a possible D gene is TRBD1 (5 bases). The length of the CDR3 is 14 residues. The germline V gene encodes CDR1 MNHNS and CDR2 SASEGT. V was pared by 1 base and J by 3 bases, with 9 bases between. CDR3 protein: CASSEDDSYTEAFF. DNA of the CDR3: TGTGCCAGCAGTGAAGACGACAGCTACACTGAAGCTTTCTTT.

J is TRBJ2-1 and V is TRBV18; D is perhaps TRBD2 (6 bases). From germline, CDR1 is KGHSH and CDR2 LQKENI. This CDR3 is built from 14 residues. Trimming shortened V by 2 bases and J by 10 bases, and 15 bases separated the two germline ends. The CDR3 nucleotides are TGTGCCAGCTCACCATCGGGGCGGGATGGGGAGCAGTTCTTC. Its translation is CASSPSGRDGEQFF.

The chain links TRBV29-1 to TRBJ2-1; 7 bases agree with TRBD1. The CDR3 is 15 residues long. Per germline, CDR1 SQVTM and CDR2 ANQGSEA. Unmatched junction bases numbered 12, after V lost 5 bases and J lost 5 bases. CDR3 protein: CSVCYRGMGDNEQFF. The CDR3 nucleotides read TGCAGCGTTTGTTACAGGGGAATGGGGGACAATGAGCAGTTCTTC.

This chain links TRBV4-3 with TRBJ2-7; D gene uncertain. This CDR3 region has 15 residues. The germline V gene encodes CDR1 LGHNA and CDR2 YSLEER. V was trimmed by 0 bases and J by 1 base, leaving 10 bases between them. The CDR3 loop reads CASSQDNLPSYEQYF. The CDR3 region has the DNA TGCGCCAGCAGCCAAGATAACTTACCTTCCTACGAGCAGTACTTC.